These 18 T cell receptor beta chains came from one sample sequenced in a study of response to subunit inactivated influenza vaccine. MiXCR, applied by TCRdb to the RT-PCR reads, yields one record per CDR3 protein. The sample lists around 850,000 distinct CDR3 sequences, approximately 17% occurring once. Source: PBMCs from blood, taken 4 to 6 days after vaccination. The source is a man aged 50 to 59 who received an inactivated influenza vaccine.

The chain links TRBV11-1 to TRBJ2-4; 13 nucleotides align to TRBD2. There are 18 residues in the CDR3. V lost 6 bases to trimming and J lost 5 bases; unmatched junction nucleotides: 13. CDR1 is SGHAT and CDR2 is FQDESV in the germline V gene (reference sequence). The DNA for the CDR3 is TGTGCCAGCAGTAGGGGAACTAGCGGGGGGGCCCTTCAAAACATTCAGTACTTC. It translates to CASSRGTSGGALQNIQYF.

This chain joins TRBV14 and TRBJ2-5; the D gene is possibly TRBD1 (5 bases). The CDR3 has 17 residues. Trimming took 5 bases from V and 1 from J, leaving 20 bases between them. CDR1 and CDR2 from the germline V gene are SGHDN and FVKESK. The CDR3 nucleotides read TGTGCCAGCAGCGTCCCCCCCTTGAGGACACTCCAAGAGACCCAGTACTTC. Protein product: CASSVPPLRTLQETQYF.

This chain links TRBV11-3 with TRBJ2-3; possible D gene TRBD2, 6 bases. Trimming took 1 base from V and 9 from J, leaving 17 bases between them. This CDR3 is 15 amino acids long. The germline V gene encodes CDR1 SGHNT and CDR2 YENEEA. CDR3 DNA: TGTGCCAGCAGCTTAGGAGGGACTTCCTCCGAAACGCAGTATTTT. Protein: CASSLGGTSSETQYF.

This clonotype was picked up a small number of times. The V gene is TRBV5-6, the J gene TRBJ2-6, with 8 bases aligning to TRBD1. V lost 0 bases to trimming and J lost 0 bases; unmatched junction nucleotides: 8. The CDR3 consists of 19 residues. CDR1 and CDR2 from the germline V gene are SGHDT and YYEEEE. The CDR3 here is CASSLVSDRGSSGANVLTF. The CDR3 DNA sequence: TGTGCCAGCAGCTTGGTGAGTGACAGGGGCAGCTCTGGGGCCAACGTCCTGACTTTC. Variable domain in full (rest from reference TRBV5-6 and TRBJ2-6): DAGVTQSPTHLIKTRGQQVTLRCSPKSGHDTVSWYQQALGQGPQFIFQYYEEEERQRGNFPDRFSGHQFPNYSSELNVNALLLGDSALYLCASSLVSDRGSSGANVLTFGAGSRLTVL.

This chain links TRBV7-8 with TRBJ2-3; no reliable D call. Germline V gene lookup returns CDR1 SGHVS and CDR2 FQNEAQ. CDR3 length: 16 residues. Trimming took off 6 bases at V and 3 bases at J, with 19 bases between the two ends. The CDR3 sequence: CASSPTRRVGTDTQYF. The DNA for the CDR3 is TGTGCCAGCAGTCCAACACGTAGGGTGGGGACAGATACGCAGTATTTT.

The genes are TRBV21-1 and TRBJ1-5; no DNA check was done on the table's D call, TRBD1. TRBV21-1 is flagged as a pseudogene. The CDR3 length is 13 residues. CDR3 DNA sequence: TGTGCCAGCAGCGGACAGGAGAATCAGCCCCAGCATTTT. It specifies CASSGQENQPQHF.

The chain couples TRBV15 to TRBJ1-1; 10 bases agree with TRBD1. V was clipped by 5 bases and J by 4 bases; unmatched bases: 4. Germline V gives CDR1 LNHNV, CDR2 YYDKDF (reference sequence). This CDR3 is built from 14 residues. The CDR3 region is CATSGQGGVTEAFF. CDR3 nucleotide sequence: TGTGCCACCAGCGGACAGGGGGGTGTCACTGAAGCTTTCTTT.

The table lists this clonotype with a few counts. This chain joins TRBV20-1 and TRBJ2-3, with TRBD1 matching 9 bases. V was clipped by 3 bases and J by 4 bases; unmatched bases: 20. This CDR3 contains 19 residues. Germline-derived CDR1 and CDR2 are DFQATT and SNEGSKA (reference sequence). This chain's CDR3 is CSASQTGTGSKGIADTQYF. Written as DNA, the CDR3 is TGCAGTGCTAGTCAAACCGGGACAGGGAGTAAAGGAATTGCAGATACGCAGTATTTT.

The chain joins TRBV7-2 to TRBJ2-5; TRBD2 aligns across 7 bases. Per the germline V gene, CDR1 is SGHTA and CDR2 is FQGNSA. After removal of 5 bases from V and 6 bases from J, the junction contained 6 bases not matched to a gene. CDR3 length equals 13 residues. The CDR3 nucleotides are TGTGCCAGCAGCGACGGGGGAGGGAAGACCCAGTACTTC. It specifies CASSDGGGKTQYF.

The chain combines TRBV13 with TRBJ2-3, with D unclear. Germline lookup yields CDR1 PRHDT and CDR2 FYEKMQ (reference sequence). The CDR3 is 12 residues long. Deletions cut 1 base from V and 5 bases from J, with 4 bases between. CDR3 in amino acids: CASSLDKDTQYF. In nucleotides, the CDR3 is TGTGCCAGCAGCTTAGATAAAGATACGCAGTATTTT.

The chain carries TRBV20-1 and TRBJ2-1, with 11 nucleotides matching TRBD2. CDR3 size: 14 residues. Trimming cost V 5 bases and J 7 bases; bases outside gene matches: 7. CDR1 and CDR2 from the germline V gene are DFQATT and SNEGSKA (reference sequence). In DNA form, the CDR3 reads TGCAGTGCTCTTAGCGGGAGGGCCAGGAATGAGCAGTTCTTC. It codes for CSALSGRARNEQFF.

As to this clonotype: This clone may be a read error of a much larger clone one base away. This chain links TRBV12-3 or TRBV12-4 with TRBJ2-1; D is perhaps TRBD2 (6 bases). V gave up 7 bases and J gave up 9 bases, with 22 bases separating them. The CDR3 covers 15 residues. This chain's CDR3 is CASTGDSQNSSEQFF. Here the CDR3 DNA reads TGTGCCAGCACCGGGGACTCGCAAAATTCTAGTGAGCAGTTCTTC.

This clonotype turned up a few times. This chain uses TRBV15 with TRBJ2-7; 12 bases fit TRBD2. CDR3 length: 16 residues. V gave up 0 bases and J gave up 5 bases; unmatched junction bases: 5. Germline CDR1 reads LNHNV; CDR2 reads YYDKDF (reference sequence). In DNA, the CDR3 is TGTGCCACCAGCAGAGATAAACTAGCGGGGGGAGACGAGCAGTACTTC. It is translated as CATSRDKLAGGDEQYF.

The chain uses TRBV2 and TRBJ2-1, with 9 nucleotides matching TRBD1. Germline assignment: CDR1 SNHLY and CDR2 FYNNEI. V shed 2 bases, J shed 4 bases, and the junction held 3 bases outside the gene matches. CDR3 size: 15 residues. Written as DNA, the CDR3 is TGTGCCAGCAGTGAAACCGGACAGGGGTACAATGAGCAGTTCTTC. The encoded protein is CASSETGQGYNEQFF.

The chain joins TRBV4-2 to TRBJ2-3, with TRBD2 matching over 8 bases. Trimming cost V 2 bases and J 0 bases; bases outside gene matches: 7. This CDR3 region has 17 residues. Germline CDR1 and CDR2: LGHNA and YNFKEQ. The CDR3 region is CASSQLLADVSTDTQYF. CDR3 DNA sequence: TGTGCCAGCAGCCAATTACTAGCGGACGTTAGCACAGATACGCAGTATTTT.

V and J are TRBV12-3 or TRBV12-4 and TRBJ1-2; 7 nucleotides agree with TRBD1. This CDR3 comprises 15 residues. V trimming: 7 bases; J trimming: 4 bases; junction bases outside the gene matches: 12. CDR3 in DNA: TGTGCCAGCACGCTATACAGGGGCCTCTCCTATGGCTACACCTTC. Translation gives CASTLYRGLSYGYTF.

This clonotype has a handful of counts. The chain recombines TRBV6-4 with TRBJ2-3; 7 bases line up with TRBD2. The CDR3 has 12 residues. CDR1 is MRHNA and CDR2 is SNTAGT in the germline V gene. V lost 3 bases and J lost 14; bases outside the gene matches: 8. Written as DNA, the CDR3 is TGTGCCAGCAGTGATACGGGGGGTCGGCGGTATTTT. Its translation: CASSDTGGRRYF.

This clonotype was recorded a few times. CDR3 in DNA: TGCAGCGTTGATGGACTAGCGGGAGGGACAGATACGCAGTATTTT. It translates to CSVDGLAGGTDTQYF. The chain is built from TRBV29-1 and TRBJ2-3, with TRBD2 matching over 15 bases. This CDR3 is built from 15 residues. The junction had 1 base not matched to a gene; V was cut back by 3 bases and J by 3 bases. Germline V gene lookup returns CDR1 SQVTM and CDR2 ANQGSEA.